Here is one T cell receptor (beta chain) with its context. This clonotype was detected a few times. Its antigen target is currently unknown. Qualities for individual bases were not recorded, and no much larger clone is one base off. The library was produced with RT-PCR. The run used a NextSeq 550. The raw public data were reprocessed by TCRdb itself: fastp quality trimming at Q25, MiXCR clonotype calling, in-frame beta chains only. Rows are combined by CDR3 protein, so each entry shows the most common genes and DNA. The sample table contains about 150,000 distinct CDR3 sequences; only one count was recorded for over 30% of them. The ten largest account for around half of the sample. The sample comes from a study of patients and donors after allogeneic stem cell transplantation (dated by TCRdb to the early 2020s). The junction carries 15 bases between V and J, which are trimmed by 0 bases and 7 bases respectively. The CDR3 covers 15 residues, taking in both the cysteine and the phenylalanine. Only the CDR3 portion is preserved as DNA: 45 bases, with reading frame beginning at the first base.

This chain is built from TRBV12-3 or TRBV12-4 and TRBJ1-1, with no confidently assigned D gene. The sequencing input was blood, either unsorted or a sorted T cell fraction (not recorded which). The sequence came from a human donor who was either an allogeneic HSCT recipient or a stem cell or donor lymphocyte infusion donor (not recorded which). It is not recorded whose cells these are; they may come from a transplant donor. The CDR3 region has the sequence CASSLALTDILEAFF. In nucleotide form, the sequence is TGTGCCAGCAGTTTAGCGCTTACAGACATTCTTGAAGCTTTCTTT.